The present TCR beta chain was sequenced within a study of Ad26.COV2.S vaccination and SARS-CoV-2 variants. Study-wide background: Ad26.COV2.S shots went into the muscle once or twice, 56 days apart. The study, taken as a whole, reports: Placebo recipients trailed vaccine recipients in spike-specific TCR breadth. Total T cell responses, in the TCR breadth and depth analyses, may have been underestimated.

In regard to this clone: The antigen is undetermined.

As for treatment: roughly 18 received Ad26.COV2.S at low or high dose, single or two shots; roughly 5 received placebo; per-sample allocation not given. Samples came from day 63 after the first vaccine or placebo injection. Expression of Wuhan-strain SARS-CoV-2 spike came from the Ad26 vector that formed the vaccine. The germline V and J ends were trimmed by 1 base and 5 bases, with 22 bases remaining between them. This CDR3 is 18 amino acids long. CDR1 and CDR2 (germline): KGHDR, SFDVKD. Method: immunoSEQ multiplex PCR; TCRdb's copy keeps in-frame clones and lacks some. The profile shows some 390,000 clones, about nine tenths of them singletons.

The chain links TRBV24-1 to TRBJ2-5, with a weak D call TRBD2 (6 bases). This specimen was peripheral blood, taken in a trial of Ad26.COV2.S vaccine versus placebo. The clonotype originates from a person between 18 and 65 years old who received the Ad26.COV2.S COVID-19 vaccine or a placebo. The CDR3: CATSDFSGSGGPPETQYF. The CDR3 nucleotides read TGTGCCACCAGTGATTTTAGCGGCAGCGGAGGGCCTCCCGAGACCCAGTACTTC.